The 27 T cell receptor beta chains below all came from one sample that was sequenced in a study of cytomegalovirus exposure and HLA in healthy donors. Sequencing was performed with immunoSEQ multiplex PCR; in TCRdb, only in-frame clones are kept and a portion is missing. The sample has approximately 220,000 clones, around four fifths seen once. Sequencing was carried out using PBMCs. Receptor source: a young woman in good health and CMV-seropositive.

In its sample, this clone was seen a few times. This sequence joins TRBV18 and TRBJ1-5; D remains ambiguous. The CDR3 is 13 residues long. Germline V gene lookup returns CDR1 KGHSH and CDR2 LQKENI. V was shortened by 8 bases and J by 5 bases, with 13 bases between the two germline ends. CDR3 in amino acids: CASAWRLDQPQHF. For the CDR3, the DNA is TGTGCCAGCGCCTGGCGCTTAGATCAGCCCCAGCATTTT.

The chain combines TRBV11-3 with TRBJ2-1; 13 bases map to TRBD2. After removal of 5 bases from V and 2 bases from J, the junction contained 12 bases not matched to a gene. CDR1 is SGHNT and CDR2 is YENEEA in the germline V gene. CDR3 length: 19 amino acids. CDR3 sequence: CASSQRGILAGGPYNEQFF. CDR3 sequence (DNA): TGTGCCAGCAGCCAGAGGGGGATACTAGCGGGAGGGCCCTACAATGAGCAGTTCTTC.

This clone was observed a handful of times. The chain employs TRBV2 and TRBJ1-3, with 7 bases aligning to TRBD1. With 7 bases clipped from V and 1 base from J, the junction kept 13 bases outside the gene matches. Germline CDR1 and CDR2: SNHLY and FYNNEI. The CDR3 covers 17 residues. The CDR3: CASKYLGDSRSGNTIYF. The CDR3 DNA is TGTGCCAGCAAATACCTTGGGGACAGCAGATCTGGAAACACCATATATTTT.

The V call is TRBV15, the J call TRBJ1-2, with TRBD1 identical over 7 bases. Trimming cost V 0 bases and J 4 bases; bases outside gene matches: 5. The CDR3 loop spans 15 amino acids. Germline CDR1 LNHNV, CDR2 YYDKDF (reference sequence). The CDR3: CATSRERGPGYGYTF. The DNA for the CDR3 is TGTGCCACCAGCAGAGAGAGGGGGCCCGGCTATGGCTACACCTTC.

The chain couples TRBV7-2 to TRBJ2-3; unclear D gene. Germline CDR1 SGHTA, CDR2 FQGNSA. The CDR3 is 12 residues long. Trimming removed 8 bases at V and 2 bases at J, with 8 bases between. The CDR3, as DNA: TGTGCCAGCCGTGGGGTCACAGATACGCAGTATTTT. It is translated as CASRGVTDTQYF.

The genes are TRBV28 and TRBJ1-2; unclear D gene. In germline, CDR1 is MDHEN, CDR2 SYDVKM. Trimming stripped 3 bases from V and 5 bases from J, with 7 bases between. The CDR3 is made up of 12 amino acids. The CDR3 DNA is TGTGCCAGCAGTTTCTACGGGTATGGCTACACCTTC. Translation: CASSFYGYGYTF.

The chain uses TRBV7-9 and TRBJ1-5; 9 nucleotides line up with TRBD1. Germline V gives CDR1 SEHNR, CDR2 FQNEAQ (reference sequence). This CDR3 comprises 17 residues. The V and J ends lost 5 bases and 4 bases, in that order; junction bases with no gene match: 12. CDR3 bases: TGTGCCAGCAGCCTCATCCCTCCGGGACAGGGTAATCAGCCCCAGCATTTT. Its translation is CASSLIPPGQGNQPQHF.

V is TRBV30 and J is TRBJ2-3, with D possibly TRBD2 on 5 matching bases. Trimming removed 3 bases from V and 4 bases from J, with 8 bases in between. The germline V gene encodes CDR1 GTSNPN and CDR2 SVGIG (reference sequence). The CDR3 covers 12 residues. The CDR3 reads CAWRTISDTQYF. For the CDR3, the DNA is TGTGCCTGGAGGACTATTTCAGATACGCAGTATTTT.

Written as DNA, the CDR3 is TGTGCCAGCCGGTGGGGCTCCTACAATGAGCAGTTCTTC. Amino acids: CASRWGSYNEQFF. V usage is TRBV27 and J usage is TRBJ2-1; D gene ambiguous. The V gene lost 8 bases and the J gene lost 0 bases, with 8 bases spanning the gap. The CDR3 is 13 amino acids. The germline CDR1 and CDR2 sequences are MNHEY and SMNVEV (reference sequence).

CDR3 sequence (DNA): TGTGCCATCAGTACCTCCGGGACAGTGAATGAAGCTTTCTTT. Protein sequence: CAISTSGTVNEAFF. The J gene is TRBJ1-1, the V gene TRBV10-3; TRBD1 matches 7 bases. Trimming at V came to 5 bases and at J to 7 bases, leaving 10 bases not matched to a gene. The CDR3 has 14 residues. CDR1 is ENHRY and CDR2 is SYGVKD in the germline V gene.

This chain links TRBV5-1 with TRBJ2-7, with D perhaps assigned TRBD1 or TRBD2 (5 bases each). Germline V lookup: CDR1 SGHRS, CDR2 YFSETQ. The CDR3 is 14 residues long. With 5 bases removed from V and 3 bases from J, the gap between germline ends came to 15 bases. This CDR3 is CASSSGTAGYEQYF. Written as DNA, the CDR3 is TGCGCCAGCAGTTCCGGGACGGCCGGCTACGAGCAGTACTTC.

The V call is TRBV6-1, the J call TRBJ2-1, with TRBD2 as a possible D gene (5 bases). The CDR3 loop spans 15 amino acids. V was shortened by 0 bases and J by 4 bases, with 10 bases between the two germline ends. The germline CDR1 and CDR2 sequences are MNHNS and SASEGT. CDR3 loop: CASSEAWETYNEQFF. CDR3 nucleotide sequence: TGTGCCAGCAGTGAAGCCTGGGAGACGTACAATGAGCAGTTCTTC.

The chain couples TRBV28 to TRBJ2-2, with D uncertain. The CDR3 is 11 residues long. V lost 6 bases and J 4 bases, leaving 3 bases between the germline ends. Per germline, CDR1 MDHEN and CDR2 SYDVKM. Here the CDR3 DNA reads TGTGCCAGCAGATCCACCGGGGAGCTGTTTTTT. Amino acids: CASRSTGELFF. Variable domain in full (rest from reference TRBV28 and TRBJ2-2): DVKVTQSSRYLVKRTGEKVFLECVQDMDHENMFWYRQDPGLGLRLIYFSYDVKMKEKGDIPEGYSVSREKKERFSLILESASTNQTSMYLCASRSTGELFFGEGSRLTVL.

This CDR3 reads CASSQTLASGELFF. The CDR3 coding sequence is TGTGCCAGCAGCCAAACGCTAGCGTCCGGGGAGCTGTTTTTT. This chain links TRBV5-4 with TRBJ2-2; D perhaps matches TRBD2 (6 bases). The ends were cut back, 4 bases at V and 6 bases at J, with 13 bases in the middle. Per germline, CDR1 SGHNT and CDR2 YYREEE (reference sequence). The CDR3 sequence is 14 residues long.

V gene TRBV9 combines with J gene TRBJ2-4; the match to TRBD1 covers 7 bases. The CDR3 is made up of 15 amino acids. Losses at the gene ends were 4 bases for V and 7 bases for J; bases not matched to a gene: 11. Germline CDR1 is SGDLS and CDR2 is YYNGEE. The CDR3 loop is CASSPGTALGNIQYF. The CDR3, as DNA: TGTGCCAGCAGCCCGGGGACAGCCCTCGGGAACATTCAGTACTTC.

The chain recombines TRBV11-2 with TRBJ2-7; no clear D. The CDR3 runs 12 residues. The germline CDR1 and CDR2 sequences are SGHAT and FQNNGV. Deletions cut 5 bases from V and 3 bases from J, with 8 bases between. The CDR3 region is CASSPWDYEQYF. CDR3 bases: TGTGCCAGCAGCCCGTGGGACTACGAGCAGTACTTC.

This rearrangement joins TRBV6-5 to TRBJ2-3; D not resolved. Trimming cost V 6 bases and J 2 bases, with 6 bases left between them. This CDR3 is 12 amino acids long. Germline CDR1 is MNHEY and CDR2 is SVGAGI. CDR3 in amino acids: CASRTFTDTQYF. The CDR3 DNA sequence: TGTGCCAGCAGGACATTCACAGATACGCAGTATTTT.

This clone came up once. The chain uses TRBV5-1 and TRBJ1-1; D is undetermined. Germline V gene data show CDR1 as SGHRS and CDR2 as YFSETQ. V was clipped by 0 bases and J by 0 bases, with 12 bases between them. The length of the CDR3 is 16 residues. The CDR3 DNA follows: TGCGCCAGCAGCTTGGTGCTCGCAGGCTTGAACACTGAAGCTTTCTTT. Translated: CASSLVLAGLNTEAFF.

This chain uses TRBV19 with TRBJ2-7, with 14 bases fitting TRBD2. This CDR3 spans 19 amino acids. CDR1 is LNHDA and CDR2 is SQIVND in the germline V gene (reference sequence). The trim removed 3 bases at V and 2 bases at J, leaving 12 bases unmatched. As DNA, the CDR3 is TGTGCCAGTAGTATCCCCCCAGGACTGGGACTAGCGGGAGCCTACGAGCAGTACTTC. Its protein product is CASSIPPGLGLAGAYEQYF. Using reference TRBV19 and TRBJ2-7 for the parts outside the CDR3, the full variable domain is DGGITQSPKYLFRKEGQNVTLSCEQNLNHDAMYWYRQDPGQGLRLIYYSQIVNDFQKGDIAEGYSVSREKKESFPLTVTSAQKNPTAFYLCASSIPPGLGLAGAYEQYFGPGTRLTVT.

V gene TRBV4-2 combines with J gene TRBJ1-1; maybe TRBD1 (6 bases). The V end was cut by 0 bases, the J end by 10 bases, with 18 bases between. Per the germline V gene, CDR1 is LGHNA and CDR2 is YNFKEQ. The CDR3 extends over 15 amino acids. The CDR3 DNA reads TGTGCCAGCAGCCAAGAGACAGGCAACGGGGGAATAGCTTTCTTT. Translated: CASSQETGNGGIAFF.

The chain combines TRBV2 with TRBJ2-7, with unresolved D. Germline-derived CDR1 and CDR2 are SNHLY and FYNNEI. CDR3 size: 10 residues. The CDR3 sequence is CASSEGPPVV. The CDR3 DNA follows: TGTGCCAGCAGTGAAGGACCCCCGGTTGTA.

V usage is TRBV2 and J usage is TRBJ2-7; D remains ambiguous. From germline, CDR1 is SNHLY and CDR2 FYNNEI. The CDR3 extends over 13 amino acids. Trimming removed 4 bases at V and 4 bases at J, with 11 bases between. The CDR3 is CASSVATAYEQYF. The CDR3 DNA reads as TGTGCCAGCAGTGTCGCGACTGCTTACGAGCAGTACTTC.

The V call is TRBV10-2, the J call TRBJ1-2; D not certain. V was shortened by 0 bases and J by 7 bases, with 9 bases between the two germline ends. CDR3 length equals 13 residues. CDR1 is WSHSY and CDR2 is SAAADI in the germline V gene. The CDR3 reads CASSESELFGYTF. In DNA form, the CDR3 reads TGCGCCAGCAGTGAGTCCGAACTATTTGGCTACACCTTC.

A few counts support this clone. V is TRBV27 and J is TRBJ2-1; 12 bases match TRBD2. The germline CDR1 and CDR2 sequences are MNHEY and SMNVEV (reference sequence). The CDR3 consists of 16 residues. V shed 4 bases, J shed 4 bases, and the junction held 5 bases outside the gene matches. The CDR3 loop is CASSWTSGTKYNEQFF. CDR3 DNA: TGTGCCAGCAGTTGGACTAGCGGGACCAAATACAATGAGCAGTTCTTC.

The rearrangement uses TRBV14 and TRBJ2-2, with 10 bases that match TRBD2. The germline V gene has CDR1 SGHDN and CDR2 FVKESK. Germline trimming cut 0 bases from V and 5 bases from J; bases unmatched to any gene: 9. CDR3 length: 18 amino acids. The CDR3 DNA sequence: TGTGCCAGCAGCCAAGAATCCGGACTAGCGGAACAGACCGGGGAGCTGTTTTTT. This gives the protein CASSQESGLAEQTGELFF.

The chain has TRBV7-6 and TRBJ2-7; D remains ambiguous. The CDR3 runs 13 residues. CDR1 and CDR2 (germline): SGHVS, FNYEAQ. Trimming removed 3 bases from V and 0 bases from J, with 6 bases in between. DNA of the CDR3: TGTGCCAGCAGCTTCCAGAGCTCCTACGAGCAGTACTTC. Its translation is CASSFQSSYEQYF.

This clone has a single count. The chain combines TRBV2 with TRBJ1-1, with 8 bases identical to TRBD1. This CDR3 has 16 residues. The J segment lost 0 bases and the V segment lost 1 base, leaving 4 bases of the junction unmatched. The germline CDR1 and CDR2 sequences are SNHLY and FYNNEI. CDR3 residues: CASSEEGTGLNTEAFF. In DNA form, the CDR3 reads TGTGCCAGCAGTGAAGAGGGGACAGGACTGAACACTGAAGCTTTCTTT.